The present TCR beta chain was sequenced within a study of blood T cells in healthy people across ages. Whole-study findings and limits: Observed TCR beta diversity per million T cells went down as age went up. This fall followed a roughly linear course with age.

Regarding this clonotype: The antigen remains unidentified.

This CDR3 has 14 residues. Germline-derived CDR1 and CDR2 are ENHRY and SYGVKD. V shed 3 bases and J shed 4 bases, with 9 bases lying between them. The second PCR ran about 6 to 11 cycles with a sample-barcoded 5' primer and J-beta primers. A tag from a template-switch adaptor with 12 random nucleotides marked each cDNA molecule. TCRdb called the 5' RACE reads again in MiXCR, with one record for every CDR3 protein. Of 1,500,000 or so distinct CDR3 sequences listed, approximately 39% are singletons. The sequenced sample consisted of blood. The source is a woman between 18 and 30 years old in good health. The V gene is TRBV10-3, the J gene TRBJ1-4, with a weak D call TRBD1 (5 bases). The CDR3 nucleotides read TGTGCCATCAGTGACAAGGGGTTTAATGAAAAACTGTTTTTT. Amino acids: CAISDKGFNEKLFF.